The 12 T cell receptor beta chains presented below share a single source sample, sequenced in a study of shared clonotypes between healthy human individuals. The assay was immunoSEQ multiplex PCR, and TCRdb's table has in-frame clones only and misses some. The table has around 2.1 million clones, about 93% seen once. Only CD45RO-negative cells positively selected for CCR7 counted as naive CD8 cells, so terminally differentiated effector memory CD45RA+ cells were excluded. The specimen was naive CD8+ T cells from PBMCs. All receptors derive from a man in his late teens or twenties in good health. Some clones in this sample may be carry-over from other donors' samples.

For this clone: Other DNA sequences from this sample encode an identical CDR3 as well. For the CDR3, the DNA is TGTGCCAGCAGTTTATCGGGCACGGCTGAAGCTTTCTTT. Its translation: CASSLSGTAEAFF. The V gene is TRBV28, the J gene TRBJ1-1, with D unclear. Looked up from germline, CDR1 is MDHEN and CDR2 is SYDVKM. Trimming stripped 1 base from V and 6 bases from J, with 9 bases between. This CDR3 region has 13 residues.

Points on this clone: The same CDR3 can be traced to other DNA sequences in this sample. The CDR3 bases are TGTGCCAGCAGCGTAGGACTAGCGGGCGGTAATGAGCAGTTCTTC. Translating it yields CASSVGLAGGNEQFF. The rearrangement links TRBV9 to TRBJ2-1, with TRBD2 matching 10 bases. The ends lost 0 bases at V and 7 bases at J; junction bases unmatched: 4. The CDR3 is 15 residues long. CDR1 and CDR2 from the germline V gene are SGDLS and YYNGEE.

This chain joins TRBV6-1 and TRBJ1-2, with TRBD1 matching 9 bases. The CDR3 is 14 amino acids. The germline V gene encodes CDR1 MNHNS and CDR2 SASEGT. With 3 bases clipped from V and 8 bases from J, the junction kept 7 bases outside the gene matches. CDR3 in DNA: TGTGCCAGCAGTGAGTCTCACAGGGGGCAAGGCTACACCTTC. Protein sequence: CASSESHRGQGYTF.

The chain's CDR3 is CASREDGEGAKNIQYF. The CDR3 nucleotides read TGTGCCAGCAGGGAGGACGGGGAAGGGGCCAAAAACATTCAGTACTTC. The V gene is TRBV2, the J gene TRBJ2-4; possibly TRBD2 for D (5 bases). Per the germline V gene, CDR1 is SNHLY and CDR2 is FYNNEI. V lost 6 bases and J lost 1, with 16 bases in between. CDR3 length equals 16 residues.

The chain joins TRBV28 to TRBJ1-2, with unresolved D. The CDR3 contains 14 residues. Trimming stripped 6 bases from V and 2 bases from J, with 13 bases between. Germline V gene sequence: CDR1 MDHEN, CDR2 SYDVKM. CDR3 region: CASRPSPRNYGYTF. Here the CDR3 DNA reads TGTGCCAGCAGACCCTCCCCTCGGAACTATGGCTACACCTTC.

The table lists this clone with a few counts. This chain joins TRBV2 and TRBJ1-2; D not resolved. V lost 5 bases and J 3 bases, leaving 4 bases between the germline ends. There are 11 residues in the CDR3. Germline V lookup: CDR1 SNHLY, CDR2 FYNNEI. CDR3 protein: CASSPDYGYTF. The DNA for the CDR3 is TGTGCCAGCAGTCCCGACTATGGCTACACCTTC.

The chain joins TRBV19 to TRBJ2-1; 9 positions agree with TRBD1. The ends lost 1 base at V and 5 bases at J; junction bases unmatched: 9. The CDR3 runs 17 residues. Germline loops: CDR1 LNHDA, CDR2 SQIVND (reference sequence). The CDR3 nucleotides read TGTGCCAGTAGTATAGTATTGGGGGACAGGGAAAACAATGAGCAGTTCTTC. Its translation: CASSIVLGDRENNEQFF.

The chain is built from TRBV7-2 and TRBJ2-7, with a possible D match to TRBD1 (5 bases). Trimming removed 5 bases at V and 5 bases at J, with 22 bases between. CDR1 is SGHTA, CDR2 FQGNSA, per germline. The CDR3 loop spans 16 amino acids. In DNA form, the CDR3 reads TGTGCCAGCAGCCCTGCACGTCTGGGGCCTAGGCACGAGCAGTACTTC. It encodes CASSPARLGPRHEQYF.

The rearrangement joins TRBV12-5 to TRBJ1-1, with D perhaps matching TRBD1 (6 bases). The ends were cut back, 6 bases at V and 7 bases at J, with 12 bases in the middle. Germline loops: CDR1 LGHNT, CDR2 FRNRAP. CDR3 length: 12 residues. The CDR3 bases are TGTGCTAGTGGGGTCGGGGGCCTTGAAGCTTTCTTT. Translating gives CASGVGGLEAFF.

Worth noting for this clone: Different DNA sequences within this sample yield the same CDR3. V gene TRBV11-3 combines with J gene TRBJ2-2, with D perhaps being TRBD1 or TRBD2 (5 bases each). This CDR3 has 14 amino acids. The V end lost 1 base, the J end lost 6 bases, and 9 bases lay between the germline ends. The germline V gene encodes CDR1 SGHNT and CDR2 YENEEA. CDR3 coding DNA: TGTGCCAGCAGCTTAGTTGGGGGTTCCGGGGAGCTGTTTTTT. Translating gives CASSLVGGSGELFF. Based on the CDR3 plus reference TRBV11-3 and TRBJ2-2, the full variable domain is EAGVVQSPRYKIIEKKQPVAFWCNPISGHNTLYWYLQNLGQGPELLIRYENEEAVDDSQLPKDRFSAERLKGVDSTLKIQPAELGDSAVYLCASSLVGGSGELFFGEGSRLTVL.

V is TRBV27 and J is TRBJ1-2; D is uncertain. The CDR3 spans 15 residues. Between the trimmed V and J ends, which lost 1 base and 3 bases, there was a span of 12 bases. Germline CDR1 is MNHEY and CDR2 is SMNVEV (reference sequence). The CDR3 reads CASSLFAGLDYGYTF. The CDR3 bases are TGTGCCAGCAGTTTATTCGCCGGTTTAGACTATGGCTACACCTTC.

This clone has just one count. The genes are TRBV7-9 and TRBJ2-3, with a tentative D call TRBD1 (6 bases). The V end lost 5 bases, the J end lost 0 bases, and 12 bases lay between the germline ends. Per germline, CDR1 SEHNR and CDR2 FQNEAQ (reference sequence). The CDR3 is 15 residues long. CDR3 region: CASSPVTGSTDTQYF. In DNA, the CDR3 is TGTGCCAGCAGCCCAGTTACAGGGAGCACAGATACGCAGTATTTT. The full variable domain, rest sourced from reference TRBV7-9 and TRBJ2-3, is DTGVSQNPRHKITKRGQNVTFRCDPISEHNRLYWYRQTLGQGPEFLTYFQNEAQLEKSRLLSDRFSAERPKGSFSTLEIQRTEQGDSAMYLCASSPVTGSTDTQYFGPGTRLTVL.